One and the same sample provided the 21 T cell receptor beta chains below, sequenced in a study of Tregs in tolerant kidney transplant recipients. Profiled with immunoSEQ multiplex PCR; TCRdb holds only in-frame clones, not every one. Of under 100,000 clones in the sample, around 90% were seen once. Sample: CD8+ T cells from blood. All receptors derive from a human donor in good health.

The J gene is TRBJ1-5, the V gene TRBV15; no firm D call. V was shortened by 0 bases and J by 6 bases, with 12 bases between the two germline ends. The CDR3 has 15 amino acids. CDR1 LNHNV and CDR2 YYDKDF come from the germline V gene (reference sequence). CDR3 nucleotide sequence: TGTGCCACCAGCAGAGATAGGGCCTGGGGTCAGCCCCAGCATTTT. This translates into CATSRDRAWGQPQHF.

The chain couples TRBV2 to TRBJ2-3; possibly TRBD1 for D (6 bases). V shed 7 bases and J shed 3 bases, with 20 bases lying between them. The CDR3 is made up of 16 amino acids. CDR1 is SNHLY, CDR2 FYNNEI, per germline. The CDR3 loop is CASTLPPWTETDTQYF. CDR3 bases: TGTGCCAGCACCCTACCGCCCTGGACAGAGACAGATACGCAGTATTTT.

The chain's CDR3 is CSVGSGRVGYNEQFF. CDR3 DNA: TGCAGCGTTGGGAGCGGGAGGGTTGGCTACAATGAGCAGTTCTTC. The chain combines TRBV29-1 with TRBJ2-1; the match to TRBD2 covers 10 bases. CDR3 length: 15 amino acids. The germline CDR1 and CDR2 sequences are SQVTM and ANQGSEA. V lost 4 bases to trimming and J lost 3 bases; unmatched junction nucleotides: 6.

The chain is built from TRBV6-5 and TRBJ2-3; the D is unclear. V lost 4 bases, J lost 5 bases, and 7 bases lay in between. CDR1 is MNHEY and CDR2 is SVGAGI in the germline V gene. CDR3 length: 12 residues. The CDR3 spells CASSFYGDTQYF. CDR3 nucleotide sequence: TGTGCCAGCAGTTTCTATGGAGATACGCAGTATTTT.

The CDR3 spells CASSYAGGPDEQYF. CDR3 DNA sequence: TGTGCCAGCAGTTATGCGGGAGGGCCTGACGAGCAGTACTTC. J is TRBJ2-7 and V is TRBV6-5, with 9 bases matching TRBD2. After removal of 3 bases from V and 5 bases from J, the junction contained 5 bases not matched to a gene. This CDR3 contains 14 residues. Germline values: CDR1 MNHEY, CDR2 SVGAGI.

The CDR3 reads CASSASGQGALAKNIQYF. The DNA for the CDR3 is TGTGCCAGCAGTGCGTCGGGACAGGGGGCCCTAGCCAAAAACATTCAGTACTTC. This sequence joins TRBV6-1 and TRBJ2-4; 12 bases line up with TRBD1. Germline assignment: CDR1 MNHNS and CDR2 SASEGT. V trimming: 4 bases; J trimming: 0 bases; junction bases outside the gene matches: 7. The CDR3 consists of 18 residues.

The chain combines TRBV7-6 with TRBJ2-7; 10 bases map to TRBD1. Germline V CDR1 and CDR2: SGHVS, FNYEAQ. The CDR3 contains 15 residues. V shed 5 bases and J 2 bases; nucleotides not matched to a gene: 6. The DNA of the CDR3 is TGTGCCAGCAGCAACGGACAGGGGGGTCCCTACGAGCAGTACTTC. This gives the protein CASSNGQGGPYEQYF.

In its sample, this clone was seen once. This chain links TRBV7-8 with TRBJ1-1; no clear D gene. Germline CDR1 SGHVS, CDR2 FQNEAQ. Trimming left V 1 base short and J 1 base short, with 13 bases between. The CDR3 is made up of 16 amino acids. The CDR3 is CASSLGLWVENTEAFF. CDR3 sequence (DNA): TGTGCCAGCAGCTTAGGCTTATGGGTGGAGAACACTGAAGCTTTCTTT.

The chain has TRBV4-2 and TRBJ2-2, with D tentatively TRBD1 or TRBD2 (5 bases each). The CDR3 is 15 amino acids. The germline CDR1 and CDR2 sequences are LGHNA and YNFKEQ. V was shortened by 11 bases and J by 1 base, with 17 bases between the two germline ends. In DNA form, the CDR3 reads TGTGCCGGAGCCCGGGACCTTGGGAACACCGGGGAGCTGTTTTTT. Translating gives CAGARDLGNTGELFF.

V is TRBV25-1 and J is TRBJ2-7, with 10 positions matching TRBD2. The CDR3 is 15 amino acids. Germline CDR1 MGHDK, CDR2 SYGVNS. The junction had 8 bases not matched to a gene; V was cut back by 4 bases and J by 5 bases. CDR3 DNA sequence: TGTGCCAGCAGTGTGCTCGGGACTAGCGATGACGAGCAGTACTTC. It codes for CASSVLGTSDDEQYF.

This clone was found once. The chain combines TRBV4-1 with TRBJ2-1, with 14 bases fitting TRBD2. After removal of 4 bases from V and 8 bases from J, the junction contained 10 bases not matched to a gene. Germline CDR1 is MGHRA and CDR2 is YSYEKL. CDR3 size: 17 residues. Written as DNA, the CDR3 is TGCGCCAGCAGCCTCCGACTAGCGGGAGGGGTAGGCCATGAGCAGTTCTTC. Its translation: CASSLRLAGGVGHEQFF.

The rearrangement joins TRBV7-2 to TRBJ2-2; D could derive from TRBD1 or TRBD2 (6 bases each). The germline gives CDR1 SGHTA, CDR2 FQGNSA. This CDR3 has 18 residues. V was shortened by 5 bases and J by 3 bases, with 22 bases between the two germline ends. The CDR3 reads CASSPYPGGRPDTGELFF. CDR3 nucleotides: TGTGCCAGCAGCCCCTACCCTGGGGGGCGACCGGACACCGGGGAGCTGTTTTTT.

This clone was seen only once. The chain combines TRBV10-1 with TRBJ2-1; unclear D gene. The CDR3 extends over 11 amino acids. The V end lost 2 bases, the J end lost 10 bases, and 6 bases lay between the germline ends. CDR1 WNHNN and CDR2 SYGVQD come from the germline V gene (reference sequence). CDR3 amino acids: CASSEEREQFF. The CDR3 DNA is TGCGCCAGCAGTGAGGAGAGGGAGCAGTTCTTC.

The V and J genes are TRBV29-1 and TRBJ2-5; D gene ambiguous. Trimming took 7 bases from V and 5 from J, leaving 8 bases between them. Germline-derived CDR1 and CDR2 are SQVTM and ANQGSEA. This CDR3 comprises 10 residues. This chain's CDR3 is CSADRETQYF. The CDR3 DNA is TGCAGCGCAGATAGGGAGACCCAGTACTTC.

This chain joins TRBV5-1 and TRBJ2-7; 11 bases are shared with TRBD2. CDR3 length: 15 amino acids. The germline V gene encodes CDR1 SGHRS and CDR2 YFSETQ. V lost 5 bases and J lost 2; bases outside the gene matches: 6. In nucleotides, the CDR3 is TGCGCCAGCAGGGTGACTAGCGGGGCCCCCTACGAGCAGTACTTC. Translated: CASRVTSGAPYEQYF.

CDR3 residues: CASSMLAGYEQYF. The CDR3 DNA reads as TGTGCCAGTAGTATGCTCGCCGGGTACGAGCAGTACTTC. The V call is TRBV19, the J call TRBJ2-7; D unresolved. The CDR3 consists of 13 residues. V was cut by 3 bases and J by 4 bases, with 10 bases left in between. Germline V CDR1 and CDR2: LNHDA, SQIVND (reference sequence).

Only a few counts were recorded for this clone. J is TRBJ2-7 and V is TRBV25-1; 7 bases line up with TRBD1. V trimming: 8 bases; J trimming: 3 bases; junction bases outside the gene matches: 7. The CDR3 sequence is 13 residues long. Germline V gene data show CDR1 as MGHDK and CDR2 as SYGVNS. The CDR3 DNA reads TGTGCCAGCGGGACAGCGGAATACTACGAGCAGTACTTC. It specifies CASGTAEYYEQYF.

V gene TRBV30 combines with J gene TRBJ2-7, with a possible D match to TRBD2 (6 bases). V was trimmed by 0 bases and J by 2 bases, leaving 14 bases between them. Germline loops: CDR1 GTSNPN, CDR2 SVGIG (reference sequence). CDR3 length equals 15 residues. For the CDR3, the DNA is TGTGCCTGGAGTGTAGAGGGGACTTACGCCTACGAGCAGTACTTC. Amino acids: CAWSVEGTYAYEQYF.

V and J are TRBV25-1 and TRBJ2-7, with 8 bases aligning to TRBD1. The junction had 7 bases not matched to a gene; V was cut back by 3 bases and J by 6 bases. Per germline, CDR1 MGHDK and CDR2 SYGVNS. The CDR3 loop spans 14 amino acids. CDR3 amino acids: CASSDSWTGLEQYF. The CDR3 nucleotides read TGTGCCAGCAGTGACTCGTGGACAGGGCTCGAGCAGTACTTC.

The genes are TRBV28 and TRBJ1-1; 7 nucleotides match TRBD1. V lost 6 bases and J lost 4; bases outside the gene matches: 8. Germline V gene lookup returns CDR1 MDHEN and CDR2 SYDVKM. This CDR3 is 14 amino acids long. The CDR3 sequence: CASSLGTVGTEAFF. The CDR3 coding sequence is TGTGCCAGCAGCCTAGGGACAGTCGGCACTGAAGCTTTCTTT.

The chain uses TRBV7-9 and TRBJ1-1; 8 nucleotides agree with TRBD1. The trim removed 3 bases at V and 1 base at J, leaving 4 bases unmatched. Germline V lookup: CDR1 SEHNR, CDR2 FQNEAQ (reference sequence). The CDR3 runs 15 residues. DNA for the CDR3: TGTGCCAGCAGCTTCCGGACAGGGCGGAACACTGAAGCTTTCTTT. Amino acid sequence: CASSFRTGRNTEAFF.